This T cell receptor beta chain emerged from a study of chemoradiotherapy in HPV16-positive cancers. After removal of 10 bases from V and 12 bases from J, the junction contained 12 bases not matched to a gene. CDR3 size: 12 residues. Germline lookup yields CDR1 MDHEN and CDR2 SYDVKM. Sequenced by immunoSEQ multiplex PCR; TCRdb stores in-frame clones only, minus some. The sample contains 7,000 to 8,500 clones, approximately 80% of which appear only once. V gene TRBV28 combines with J gene TRBJ2-7; 10 positions agree with TRBD1. The receptor was derived from a human donor with HPV-associated anogenital cancer. Sampling was carried out from a patient who underwent chemoradiotherapy. CDR3 region: CAISGGTGATYF. The CDR3 bases are TGTGCCATATCCGGCGGGACAGGGGCCACGTACTTC.